This entry lists 25 T cell receptor beta chains sequenced from one sample in a study of cytomegalovirus exposure and HLA in healthy donors listed by TCRdb under 2017. Library method: the immunoSEQ multiplex PCR assay. A mixture of 60 forward primers for TCR Vbeta segments and 13 reverse primers for TCR Jbeta segments was used in the multiplex PCR. TCRdb carries this immuneACCESS record with in-frame sequences only. Its versions omit some clonotypes, under half of them owing to an unresolved V gene in the studies checked, with the rest unexplained. The table for this sample records almost 35,000 clones. 1.9% of the sample is held by the ten biggest clonotypes. The sequencing input was PBMCs. These receptors were collected from a woman aged 35 to 49 in good health and CMV-seropositive.

The J gene is TRBJ1-2, the V gene TRBV15; no clear D gene. CDR1 LNHNV and CDR2 YYDKDF come from the germline V gene (reference sequence). Deletions cut 5 bases from V and 2 bases from J, with 12 bases between. The CDR3 covers 14 residues. CDR3 DNA sequence: TGTGCCACCAGCCCGGGCGGAGGGAACTATGGCTACACCTTC. Translated: CATSPGGGNYGYTF.

The chain has TRBV14 and TRBJ2-1; D is unclear. The CDR3 sequence is 15 residues long. V was shortened by 4 bases and J by 0 bases, with 10 bases between the two germline ends. Germline lookup yields CDR1 SGHDN and CDR2 FVKESK. CDR3 nucleotides: TGTGCCAGCAGCCGATTGAGTAGCTCCTACAATGAGCAGTTCTTC. Translated, it gives CASSRLSSSYNEQFF.

V usage is TRBV6-5 and J usage is TRBJ1-1; TRBD1 matches 9 bases. CDR1 MNHEY and CDR2 SVGAGI come from the germline V gene. The CDR3 length is 15 residues. J lost 5 bases, V lost 3 bases, and 7 bases had no gene match. CDR3 sequence reads: CASSYSTGGATEAFF. The CDR3 DNA sequence: TGTGCCAGCAGTTATTCGACAGGGGGGGCAACTGAAGCTTTCTTT.

This chain connects TRBV9 to TRBJ2-1; 12 positions agree with TRBD2. This CDR3 is built from 17 residues. The germline gives CDR1 SGDLS, CDR2 YYNGEE. V was pared by 0 bases and J by 2 bases, with 3 bases of the junction left unmatched. The CDR3 sequence is CASSVGLAGEAYNEQFF. The CDR3 DNA sequence: TGTGCCAGCAGCGTAGGACTAGCGGGGGAGGCCTACAATGAGCAGTTCTTC.

J is TRBJ2-1 and V is TRBV5-1, with 11 nucleotides matching TRBD2. Germline V gives CDR1 SGHRS, CDR2 YFSETQ. V was pared by 4 bases and J by 7 bases, with 13 bases of the junction left unmatched. This CDR3 has 17 amino acids. DNA for the CDR3: TGCGCCAGCAGCAAGGGACTGACTAGCGGGATTCTTAATGAGCAGTTCTTC. The encoded protein is CASSKGLTSGILNEQFF.

This chain links TRBV7-9 with TRBJ2-1, with D perhaps TRBD2 (5 bases). Germline CDR1 reads SEHNR; CDR2 reads FQNEAQ (reference sequence). There are 17 residues in the CDR3. With 10 bases removed from V and 7 bases from J, the gap between germline ends came to 29 bases. CDR3 residues: CAIPKFRGSPPVNEQFF. CDR3 sequence (DNA): TGTGCCATCCCGAAATTTCGAGGGTCCCCCCCGGTGAATGAGCAGTTCTTC.

The chain couples TRBV19 to TRBJ2-5; tentatively, D is TRBD2 (5 bases). V gave up 5 bases and J gave up 4 bases, with 11 bases separating them. Per germline, CDR1 LNHDA and CDR2 SQIVND (reference sequence). The CDR3 spans 13 residues. The CDR3 DNA reads as TGTGCCAGTAGTTCACTGGGGAGAGAGACCCAGTACTTC. Amino acid sequence: CASSSLGRETQYF.

The chain couples TRBV28 to TRBJ1-5, with 9 bases fitting TRBD1. The CDR3 runs 15 residues. Looked up from germline, CDR1 is MDHEN and CDR2 is SYDVKM. The V and J ends lost 6 bases and 6 bases, in that order; junction bases with no gene match: 9. CDR3 sequence reads: CASSRTGGVGQPQHF. CDR3 in DNA: TGTGCCAGCAGCCGAACAGGGGGCGTAGGTCAGCCCCAGCATTTT.

V is TRBV29-1 and J is TRBJ2-7, with 7 bases lining up with TRBD1. V lost 0 bases, J lost 5 bases, and 7 bases stayed unmatched. This CDR3 is 14 amino acids long. From germline, CDR1 is SQVTM and CDR2 ANQGSEA. CDR3 DNA: TGCAGCGTTGAAGAAAACACAGGGGTCCACGAGCAGTACTTC. Its protein is CSVEENTGVHEQYF.

The CDR3 DNA reads as TGTGCCAGCAGCCCACCCGGTGGAGGGGGCTCCGGAAACACCATATATTTT. Translating gives CASSPPGGGGSGNTIYF. J is TRBJ1-3 and V is TRBV7-3, with 7 bases matching TRBD1. CDR1 is SGHTA and CDR2 is FQGTGA in the germline V gene. After removal of 5 bases from V and 4 bases from J, the junction contained 14 bases not matched to a gene. CDR3 size: 17 residues.

The rearrangement uses TRBV29-1 and TRBJ2-7, with D possibly matching TRBD1 (6 bases). The V gene lost 4 bases and the J gene lost 2 bases, with 9 bases spanning the gap. This CDR3 is 12 amino acids long. CDR1 is SQVTM and CDR2 is ANQGSEA in the germline V gene. The CDR3 region has the DNA TGCAGCGTTGGACAGGAAACCTACGAGCAGTACTTC. Amino acid sequence: CSVGQETYEQYF.

The V call is TRBV7-8, the J call TRBJ1-6, with a tentative D call TRBD1 (5 bases). This CDR3 is 15 amino acids long. Trimming took 5 bases from V and 3 from J, leaving 11 bases between them. Germline CDR1 SGHVS, CDR2 FQNEAQ. In nucleotides, the CDR3 is TGTGCCAGCAGCCTTACAGGTCTCTATAATTCACCCCTCCACTTT. It specifies CASSLTGLYNSPLHF.

The genes are TRBV5-1 and TRBJ2-7; tentative D call: TRBD1 (6 bases). V lost 0 bases and J 2 bases, leaving 15 bases between the germline ends. CDR1 and CDR2 (germline): SGHRS, YFSETQ. The CDR3 length is 16 residues. CDR3 bases: TGCGCCAGCAGCTTGGGTGGGACAACGACGACCTACGAGCAGTACTTC. Residues: CASSLGGTTTTYEQYF.

The genes are TRBV7-3 and TRBJ2-1; D is possibly TRBD1 (6 bases). The germline gives CDR1 SGHTA, CDR2 FQGTGA. This CDR3 spans 15 amino acids. V lost 2 bases to trimming and J lost 3 bases, with 11 bases between them. This CDR3 reads CASSLVEGDYNEQFF. The DNA for the CDR3 is TGTGCCAGCAGCTTAGTCGAGGGGGACTACAATGAGCAGTTCTTC.

V usage is TRBV10-2 and J usage is TRBJ2-2; 11 nucleotides match TRBD1. CDR3 length: 16 amino acids. The germline CDR1 and CDR2 sequences are WSHSY and SAAADI. V shed 6 bases, J shed 5 bases, and the junction held 8 bases outside the gene matches. CDR3 bases: TGCGCCAGCAGCTATGTTGGGACAGGGGGTACCGGGGAGCTGTTTTTT. This translates into CASSYVGTGGTGELFF.

The V gene is TRBV10-3, the J gene TRBJ1-1; D may be TRBD1 (6 bases). The germline V gene encodes CDR1 ENHRY and CDR2 SYGVKD. The CDR3 is made up of 13 amino acids. V was pared by 10 bases and J by 1 base, with 13 bases between. The CDR3 nucleotides are TGTGCCAACAGGGAAGGGGAGAACACTGAAGCTTTCTTT. It translates to CANREGENTEAFF.

The CDR3 loop reads CASSEVGDTNYGYTF. In DNA form, the CDR3 reads TGTGCCAGCAGTGAAGTCGGGGATACGAACTATGGCTACACCTTC. The chain combines TRBV6-1 with TRBJ1-2; D gene ambiguous. Between the trimmed V and J ends, which lost 1 base and 2 bases, there was a span of 11 bases. The CDR3 covers 15 residues. Per germline, CDR1 MNHNS and CDR2 SASEGT.

CDR3 nucleotides: TGTGCCAGCCTTAGGGGGGGGACCTACGAGCAGTACTTC. Translated, it gives CASLRGGTYEQYF. The V gene is TRBV28, the J gene TRBJ2-7; TRBD2 might be the D (7 bases). The germline CDR1 and CDR2 sequences are MDHEN and SYDVKM. The V end was cut by 8 bases, the J end by 2 bases, with 13 bases between. The CDR3 length is 13 residues.

The rearrangement uses TRBV5-4 and TRBJ2-3; D perhaps matches TRBD2 (5 bases). V gave up 0 bases and J gave up 4 bases, with 12 bases separating them. In germline, CDR1 is SGHNT, CDR2 YYREEE (reference sequence). The CDR3 is 15 residues long. The CDR3 bases are TGTGCCAGCAGCTTGGATCCTAGCAGCCCAGATACGCAGTATTTT. Residues: CASSLDPSSPDTQYF.

This chain uses TRBV5-1 with TRBJ2-1; 7 bases agree with TRBD1. Trimming took 4 bases from V and 9 from J; bases not matched to a gene: 10. CDR3 length: 14 amino acids. Germline loops: CDR1 SGHRS, CDR2 YFSETQ. The CDR3 coding sequence is TGCGCCAGCAGCATTACAAGACAGGGCGGTGAGCAGTTCTTC. This sequence encodes CASSITRQGGEQFF.

Concerning this clone: Other DNA sequences in the sample encode the same CDR3. The V call is TRBV9, the J call TRBJ2-5, with 13 bases aligning to TRBD2. The length of the CDR3 is 17 residues. The V gene end was trimmed by 1 base and the J gene end by 0 bases; junction bases not matched to a gene: 3. Germline loops: CDR1 SGDLS, CDR2 YYNGEE. As DNA, the CDR3 is TGTGCCAGCAGCGTATACGGACTAGCGGGAGACCAAGAGACCCAGTACTTC. Translated, it gives CASSVYGLAGDQETQYF.

This chain joins TRBV7-8 and TRBJ2-7; TRBD1 matches 7 bases. The CDR3 contains 16 residues. J gave up 0 bases and V 6 bases, and 11 bases lay outside the gene matches. Germline V gene lookup returns CDR1 SGHVS and CDR2 FQNEAQ. Written as DNA, the CDR3 is TGTGCCAGCAGTAAAATCCGGACAGGCAACTCCTACGAGCAGTACTTC. This translates into CASSKIRTGNSYEQYF.

V usage is TRBV28 and J usage is TRBJ1-2; the match to TRBD1 covers 9 bases. CDR1 and CDR2 from the germline V gene are MDHEN and SYDVKM. With V trimmed by 5 bases and J by 6 bases, 10 bases remained unmatched. This CDR3 has 15 residues. For the CDR3, the DNA is TGTGCCAGCAGTCTAACTACCGGGACAGGGAATGGCTACACCTTC. It translates to CASSLTTGTGNGYTF.

CDR3 residues: CASSQAWGQAFSGNTIYF. DNA for the CDR3: TGTGCCAGCAGCCAAGCATGGGGACAAGCCTTCTCTGGAAACACCATATATTTT. The rearrangement uses TRBV14 and TRBJ1-3, with a possible D match to TRBD1 (6 bases). The CDR3 length is 18 residues. CDR1 SGHDN and CDR2 FVKESK come from the germline V gene. V dropped 1 base and J dropped 0 bases, with 16 bases sitting between them. Based on the CDR3 plus reference TRBV14 and TRBJ1-3, the full variable domain is EAGVTQFPSHSVIEKGQTVTLRCDPISGHDNLYWYRRVMGKEIKFLLHFVKESKQDESGMPNNRFLAERTGGTYSTLKVQPAELEDSGVYFCASSQAWGQAFSGNTIYFGEGSWLTVV.

The J gene is TRBJ1-4, the V gene TRBV18, with 7 positions matching TRBD1. Germline V gene sequence: CDR1 KGHSH, CDR2 LQKENI. The CDR3 has 13 amino acids. V lost 3 bases and J lost 8; bases outside the gene matches: 3. Here the CDR3 DNA reads TGTGCCAGCTCACCCCAGGGGGGCGAAAAACTGTTTTTT. Its translation is CASSPQGGEKLFF.